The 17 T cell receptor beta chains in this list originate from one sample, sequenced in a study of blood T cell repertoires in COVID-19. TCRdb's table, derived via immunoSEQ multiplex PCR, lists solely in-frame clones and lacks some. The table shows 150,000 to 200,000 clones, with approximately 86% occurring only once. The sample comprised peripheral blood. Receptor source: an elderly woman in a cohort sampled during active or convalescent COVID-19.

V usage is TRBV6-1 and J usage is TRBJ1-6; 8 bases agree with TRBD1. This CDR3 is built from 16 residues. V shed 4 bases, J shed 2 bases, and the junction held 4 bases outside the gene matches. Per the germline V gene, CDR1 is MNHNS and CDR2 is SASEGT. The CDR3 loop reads CASSGPGQAYNSPLHF. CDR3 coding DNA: TGTGCCAGCAGTGGCCCGGGACAGGCCTATAATTCACCCCTCCACTTT.

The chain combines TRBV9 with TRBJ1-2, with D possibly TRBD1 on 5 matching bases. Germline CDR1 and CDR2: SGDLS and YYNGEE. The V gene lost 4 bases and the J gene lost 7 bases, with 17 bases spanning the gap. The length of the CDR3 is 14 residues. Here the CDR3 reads CASSSQGRWAGYTF. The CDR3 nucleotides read TGTGCCAGCAGCTCCCAGGGTCGTTGGGCTGGCTACACCTTC.

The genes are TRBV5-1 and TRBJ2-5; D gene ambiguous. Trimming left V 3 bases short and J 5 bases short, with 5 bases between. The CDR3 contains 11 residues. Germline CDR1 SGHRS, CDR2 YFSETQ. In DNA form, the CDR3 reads TGCGCCAGCAGCTCGGTCGAGACCCAGTACTTC. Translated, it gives CASSSVETQYF. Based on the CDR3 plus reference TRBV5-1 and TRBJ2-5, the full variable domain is KAGVTQTPRYLIKTRGQQVTLSCSPISGHRSVSWYQQTPGQGLQFLFEYFSETQRNKGNFPGRFSGRQFSNSRSEMNVSTLELGDSALYLCASSSVETQYFGPGTRLLVL.

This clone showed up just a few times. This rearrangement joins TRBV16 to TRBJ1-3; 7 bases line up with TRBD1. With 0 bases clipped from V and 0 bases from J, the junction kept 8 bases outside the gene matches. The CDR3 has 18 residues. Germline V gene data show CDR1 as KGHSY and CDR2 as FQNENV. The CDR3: CASSQSARDRYSGNTIYF. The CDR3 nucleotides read TGTGCCAGCAGCCAATCAGCGAGGGACAGATACTCTGGAAACACCATATATTTT.

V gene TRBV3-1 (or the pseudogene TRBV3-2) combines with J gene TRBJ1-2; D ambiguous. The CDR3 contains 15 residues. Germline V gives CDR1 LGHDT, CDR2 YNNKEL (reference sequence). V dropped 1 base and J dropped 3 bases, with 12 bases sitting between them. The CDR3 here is CASSQAAHSDYGYTF. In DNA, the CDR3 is TGTGCCAGCAGCCAAGCCGCCCACAGTGACTATGGCTACACCTTC.

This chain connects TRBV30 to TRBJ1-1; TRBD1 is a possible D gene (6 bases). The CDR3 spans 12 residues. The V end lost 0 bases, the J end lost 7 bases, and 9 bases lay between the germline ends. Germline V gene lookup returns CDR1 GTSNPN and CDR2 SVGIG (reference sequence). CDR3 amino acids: CAWSVTRGEAFF. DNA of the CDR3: TGTGCCTGGAGTGTGACCAGGGGTGAAGCTTTCTTT.

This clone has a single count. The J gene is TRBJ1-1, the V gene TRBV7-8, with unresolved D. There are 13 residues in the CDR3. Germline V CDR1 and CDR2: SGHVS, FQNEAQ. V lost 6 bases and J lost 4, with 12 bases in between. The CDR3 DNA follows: TGTGCCAGCAGGGCCAGGAGGGTCACTGAAGCTTTCTTT. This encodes CASRARRVTEAFF.

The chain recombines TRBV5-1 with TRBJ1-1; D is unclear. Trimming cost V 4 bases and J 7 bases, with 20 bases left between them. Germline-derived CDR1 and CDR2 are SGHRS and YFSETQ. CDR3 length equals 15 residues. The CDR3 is CASSPRIGLRDEAFF. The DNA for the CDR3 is TGCGCCAGCAGCCCGCGAATTGGGTTGAGGGATGAAGCTTTCTTT.

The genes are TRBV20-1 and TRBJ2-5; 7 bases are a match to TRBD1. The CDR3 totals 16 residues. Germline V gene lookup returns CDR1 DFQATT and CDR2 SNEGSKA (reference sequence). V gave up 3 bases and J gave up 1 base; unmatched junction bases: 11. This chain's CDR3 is CSASAPLGTAQETQYF. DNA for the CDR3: TGCAGTGCTAGTGCCCCCCTTGGGACAGCCCAAGAGACCCAGTACTTC.

The CDR3 loop is CASSLAPEGGGTGELFF. The CDR3 coding sequence is TGTGCCAGCAGCTTGGCCCCGGAGGGCGGGGGGACCGGGGAGCTGTTTTTT. This sequence joins TRBV5-5 and TRBJ2-2; 8 nucleotides match TRBD2. Germline trimming cut 0 bases from V and 5 bases from J; bases unmatched to any gene: 9. The CDR3 totals 17 residues. The germline CDR1 and CDR2 sequences are SGHKS and YYEKEE (reference sequence). Combining the CDR3 with reference TRBV5-5 and TRBJ2-2 gives the whole variable domain DAGVTQSPTHLIKTRGQQVTLRCSPISGHKSVSWYQQVLGQGPQFIFQYYEKEERGRGNFPDRFSARQFPNYSSELNVNALLLGDSALYLCASSLAPEGGGTGELFFGEGSRLTVL.

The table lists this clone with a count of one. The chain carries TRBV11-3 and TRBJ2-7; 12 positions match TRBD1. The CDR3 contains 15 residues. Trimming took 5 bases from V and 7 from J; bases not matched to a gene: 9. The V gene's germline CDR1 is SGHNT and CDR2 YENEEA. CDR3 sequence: CASSHLGQGAWEQYF. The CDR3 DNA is TGTGCCAGCAGCCACCTGGGACAGGGGGCGTGGGAGCAGTACTTC. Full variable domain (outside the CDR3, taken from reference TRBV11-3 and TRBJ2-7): EAGVVQSPRYKIIEKKQPVAFWCNPISGHNTLYWYLQNLGQGPELLIRYENEEAVDDSQLPKDRFSAERLKGVDSTLKIQPAELGDSAVYLCASSHLGQGAWEQYFGPGTRLTVT.

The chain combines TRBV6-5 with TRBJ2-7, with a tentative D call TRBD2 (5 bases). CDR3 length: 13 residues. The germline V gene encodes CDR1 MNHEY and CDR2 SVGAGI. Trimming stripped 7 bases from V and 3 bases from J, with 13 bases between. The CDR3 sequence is CASNPGLLYEQYV. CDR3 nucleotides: TGTGCCAGCAACCCCGGACTGCTCTACGAGCAGTACGTC.

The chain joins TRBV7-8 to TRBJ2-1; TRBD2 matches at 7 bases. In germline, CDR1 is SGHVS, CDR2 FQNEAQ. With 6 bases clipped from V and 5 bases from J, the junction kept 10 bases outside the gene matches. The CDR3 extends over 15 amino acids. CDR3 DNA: TGTGCCAGCAGACACCCATCGGGACTACACAATGAGCAGTTCTTC. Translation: CASRHPSGLHNEQFF.

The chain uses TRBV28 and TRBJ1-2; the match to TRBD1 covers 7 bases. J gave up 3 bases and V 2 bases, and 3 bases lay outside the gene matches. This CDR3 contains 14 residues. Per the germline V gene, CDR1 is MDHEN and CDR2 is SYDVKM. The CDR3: CASSLQGVDYGYTF. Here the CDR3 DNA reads TGTGCCAGCAGTTTACAGGGGGTGGACTATGGCTACACCTTC.

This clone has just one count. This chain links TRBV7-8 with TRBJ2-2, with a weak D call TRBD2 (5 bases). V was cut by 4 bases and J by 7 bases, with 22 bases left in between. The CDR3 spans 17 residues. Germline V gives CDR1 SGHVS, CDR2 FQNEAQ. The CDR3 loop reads CASSSAPRALVVGELFF. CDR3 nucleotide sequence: TGTGCCAGCAGCTCAGCCCCGAGGGCGCTCGTGGTCGGGGAGCTGTTTTTT.

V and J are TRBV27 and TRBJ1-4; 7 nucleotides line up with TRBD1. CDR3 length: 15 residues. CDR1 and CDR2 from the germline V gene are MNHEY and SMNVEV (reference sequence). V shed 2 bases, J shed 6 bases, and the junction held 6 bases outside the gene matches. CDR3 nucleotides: TGTGCCAGCAGTTTAAAGGGGGCGCTGGATGAAAAACTGTTTTTT. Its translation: CASSLKGALDEKLFF.

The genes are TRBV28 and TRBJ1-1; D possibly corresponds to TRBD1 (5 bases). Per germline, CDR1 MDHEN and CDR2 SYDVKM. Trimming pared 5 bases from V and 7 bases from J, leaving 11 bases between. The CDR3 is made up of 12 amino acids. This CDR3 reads CASSTAGIEAFF. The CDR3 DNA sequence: TGTGCCAGCAGTACGGCAGGGATTGAAGCTTTCTTT.